Following are 5 T cell receptor beta chains from one sample sequenced in a study of cytomegalovirus exposure and HLA in healthy donors (TCRdb year 2017). Library preparation used the immunoSEQ multiplex PCR assay. The clones in this table, taken by TCRdb from immuneACCESS, are in-frame only. Not every clone is retained; where verified, under half of the shortfall comes from an unresolved V gene, and the cause of the rest is unknown. This sample gives fewer than 250,000 clones in total; roughly 87% of them show up just once. The ten largest account for roughly 2% of the sample. The sample consisted of PBMCs. The receptors were gathered from a woman between 18 and 29 years old in good health and CMV-seropositive.

The chain employs TRBV4-1 and TRBJ1-4, with TRBD1 matching over 7 bases. Trimming cost V 3 bases and J 5 bases; bases outside gene matches: 6. Germline V gene sequence: CDR1 MGHRA, CDR2 YSYEKL. This CDR3 is 15 amino acids long. CDR3 in DNA: TGCGCCAGCAGCCACCCGGGACAGACAAATGAAAAACTGTTTTTT. Translated: CASSHPGQTNEKLFF.

This clone was counted a single time. The chain employs TRBV30 and TRBJ2-7; D perhaps matches TRBD2 (6 bases). Germline loops: CDR1 GTSNPN, CDR2 SVGIG (reference sequence). The CDR3 runs 14 residues. Trimming removed 0 bases at V and 3 bases at J, with 12 bases between. Here the CDR3 reads CAWSVGAGNYEQYF. Here the CDR3 DNA reads TGTGCCTGGAGTGTGGGCGCGGGAAACTACGAGCAGTACTTC.

The chain has TRBV28 and TRBJ1-5, with D possibly being TRBD1 (5 bases). CDR1 and CDR2 from the germline V gene are MDHEN and SYDVKM. With 2 bases removed from V and 1 base from J, the gap between germline ends came to 6 bases. The length of the CDR3 is 14 residues. The CDR3 region has the DNA TGTGCCAGCAGTTTAGCAGGGAGCAATCAGCCCCAGCATTTT. This encodes CASSLAGSNQPQHF.

The chain uses TRBV27 and TRBJ2-7; D perhaps matches TRBD2 (7 bases). The germline gives CDR1 MNHEY, CDR2 SMNVEV (reference sequence). V was cut by 3 bases and J by 6 bases, with 33 bases left in between. The CDR3 runs to 20 residues. As DNA, the CDR3 is TGTGCCAGCAGTTTTCGAGGGGGGGGTCTAAGTACGGCGGGAGCGAGCGAGCAGTACTTC. It codes for CASSFRGGGLSTAGASEQYF.

The V gene is TRBV19, the J gene TRBJ2-7; maybe TRBD2 (5 bases). The V gene lost 3 bases and the J gene lost 3 bases, with 15 bases spanning the gap. Germline values: CDR1 LNHDA, CDR2 SQIVND (reference sequence). The CDR3 length is 15 residues. Here the CDR3 DNA reads TGTGCCAGTAGTATTTCGGCACTTACTAGCTACGAGCAGTACTTC. Its translation is CASSISALTSYEQYF.